This T cell receptor beta chain was sequenced for a study of a mutant IDH1 vaccine in newly diagnosed glioma. Time point denoted: baseline, week 1 (first vaccination visit). Treatment reported: pre-vaccination baseline after standard-of-care therapy. New IDH1-mutant, ATRX-lost WHO grade 3 or 4 astrocytomas occurred in donors. CDR3 length equals 14 residues. Per the germline V gene, CDR1 is SGHRS and CDR2 is YFSETQ. V was pared by 4 bases and J by 4 bases, with 15 bases between. Only in-frame clones appear in the TCRdb table, and some are missing; sequencing was by immunoSEQ multiplex PCR. The data show 30,000 or so clones, 75% to 90% seen once.

V and J are TRBV5-1 and TRBJ2-7, with a possible D match to TRBD2 (6 bases). Source: PBMCs, taken from a glioma patient treated with radiotherapy, temozolomide or both. The clonotype originates from a middle-aged woman with glioma. CDR3 protein: CASSPDGTSYEQYF. The CDR3 nucleotides read TGCGCCAGCAGCCCGGACGGGACTTCTTACGAGCAGTACTTC.